This T cell receptor beta chain was documented in a study of shared clonotypes between healthy human individuals (dated by TCRdb to 2018 to 2021). Study-level background: The cohort comprised a couple of women and a few men aged 18 to 49 years. Different laboratories and diverse techniques were used to prepare libraries and sequence TCR repertoires, to increase sequencing depth and limit assay-specific biases. Per donor, three plates each were used for CD4 naive and CD4 memory, two for CD8 naive, and one for CD8 memory. Each donor's leukapheresis produced roughly between roughly 0.85 and 10 billion PBMCs. To estimate repertoire size and how much clonotype sharing occurs between individuals, the study deeply sequenced the blood TCR repertoires of about five healthy adults.

TCR CDR3 regions were amplified from genomic DNA by multiplex PCR using the deep immunoSEQ assay. Extracted genomic DNA from each cell subset was spread evenly across all wells of several immunoSEQ 96-well plates, with each plate serving as a replicate. For sorted subsets, approximately 190 ng genomic DNA, equal to tens of thousands of T cell genomes, was loaded into each replicate PCR. Purified libraries were measured with a Qubit 3.0 fluorometer, size-checked on a Bioanalyzer 2100, and measured again with the KAPA Library Quantification kit. Each immunoSEQ 96-well plate was sequenced on its own single-read 150-cycle Illumina NextSeq 550 flow cell. In the source study's methods: Because the immunoSEQ output held only junctional sequences and lacked quality scores, the filtering could not match the filtering applied to full-length reads. Sequences were annotated with PyIR, a Python wrapper for IgBLAST v1.9, using IMGT germline references to assign V/J genes and CDR3. Reads were filtered out if the reads had weak V/J assignments (E-value above 1e-6), no CDR3, stop codons, out-of-frame junctions, or ambiguous translated residues. V3J clonotypes were defined as sequences sharing an identical inferred V gene, J gene, and CDR3 amino acid sequence. The percentage overlap between two repertoires was calculated by dividing the number of shared unique clonotypes by the size of the smaller repertoire. Richness of each repertoire was evaluated using RTK rarefaction, the Chao1 estimator, and Recon v2.1 estimates of unobserved clonotypes. For all TCRbeta clonotypes obtained by the gDNA method from a few donors, generation probabilities were computed with OLGA. In TCRdb, the immuneACCESS table is reduced to in-frame sequences with V and J assigned. These tables do not hold every clone; where another copy was compared, an unresolved V gene accounts for under half, and the others remain unexplained. The D gene and trimming were derived from the DNA, and the V and J assignments and clone size from that table. The sample table holds more than 400,000 clones, of which 90% to 96% were seen once. Clones ranked in the top ten supply about 0.064% of the sample.

The full study reports these points: Across a few donors, approximately 5% of naive CD4, 3.5% of naive CD8, 2% to 2.5% of memory CD4, and approximately 0.4% of memory CD8 clonotypes were shared. Clonotypes shared by all four sorted-subset donors showed higher generation probabilities than non-shared clonotypes. Estimated clonotype richness was generally larger for naive than for memory subsets. Sampling was restricted to blood, and TCR repertoires in tissues likely differ from the TCR repertoires found in blood. Incomplete sequencing was indicated by rarefaction of sorted-subset datasets, despite the large sequencing depth. The genetic and exposure-history diversity represented was limited by the small number of donors. Pairwise subsampling led to the expectation that sequencing depth would affect the degree of clonotype sharing among donors.

Donors were healthy HIV-negative adults with no recently reported acute infections or vaccinations. Every donor was a Caucasian adult residing in Nashville, Tennessee, USA. CD4+ T cells were enriched through magnetic negative selection, after which naive cells were positively selected on CD45RA and the remaining negative fraction served as the memory subset. After blood collection by leukapheresis, PBMCs were isolated using Ficoll-Histopaque density gradient centrifugation and then cryopreserved in the vapor phase of liquid nitrogen. Analytical flow cytometry was used to check the purity and quantity of every magnetically sorted T cell population. Genomic DNA was isolated from every sorted fraction and measured by UV absorbance on a Nanodrop 2000c. Details on this clone: Its antigen target is currently unknown. Per-nucleotide qualities are absent, and no much larger clonotype sits a single base away.

The source of this sequence is a woman in her thirties in good health. Input material: naive CD4+ T cells sorted from blood. According to the study, the label for this sample's cell subset or site signals: CD45RA+ positively selected.

The CDR3 region: CASEGGSGQPQHF. The nucleotides are TGTGCCTCAGAAGGCGGGTCGGGGCAGCCCCAGCATTTT. The V gene is TRBV10-3 and the J gene is TRBJ1-5; no D gene is confidently identified. Including the terminal cysteine and phenylalanine, the CDR3 comprises 13 residues. Of all the DNA, just the CDR3 is kept, 39 bases in frame from base 1. Per the germline V gene, ENHRY is the CDR1 and SYGVKD is the CDR2. Cut back by 11 bases and 7 bases, the V and J ends lie 18 bases apart.